This T cell receptor (beta chain) was documented in a study of spatial heterogeneity in lung cancer. TCRdb reprocessed the 5' RACE reads via MiXCR and lists one record per CDR3 protein. There are over 5,500 distinct CDR3 sequences in the sample; 9.1% occur only once, and 20% to 30% lies in the top ten. Ten or more counts support this clonotype. Its antigen remains unknown. The time point: sample taken at primary tumor resection. Trimming cost V 3 bases and J 4 bases, with 14 bases left between them. Per germline, CDR1 SQVTM and CDR2 ANQGSEA. The length of the CDR3 is 14 residues. Study observations and caveats: Tumors with more nonsynonymous mutations had more expanded intratumoral alpha and beta TCRs.

The input for sequencing was lung tumor tissue, taken at surgery. This receptor was identified in a female donor with early-stage non-small cell lung cancer. V gene TRBV29-1 combines with J gene TRBJ2-3; no clear D. DNA for the CDR3: TGCAGCGTTGATCCGGCCCTCAGATCAGATACGCAGTATTTT. Translated: CSVDPALRSDTQYF.